This T cell receptor (beta chain) was sequenced during a study of shared clonotypes between healthy human individuals (dated by TCRdb to 2018 to 2021). Study-wide context: The cohort included a few men and a couple of women between 18 and 49 years of age. To increase sequencing depth and limit assay-specific biases, TCR repertoire library preparation and sequencing were carried out by different laboratories using diverse techniques. For each donor, three plates each were used for CD4 naive and CD4 memory, two plates were used for CD8 naive, and one plate was used for CD8 memory. To estimate repertoire size and how much clonotypes are shared between individuals, the study performed deep sequencing of blood TCR repertoires from a few healthy adults. Between about 0.85 and 10 billion PBMCs per donor were obtained by leukapheresis.

General findings and caveats noted by the study authors: The genetic and exposure-history diversity represented was limited by the small number of donors. Pairwise subsampling indicated that sequencing depth was expected to affect the degree of clonotype sharing among donors. When a handful of donors were compared, the shared fraction of clonotypes was 5% to 6.5% for naive CD4, less than 4% for naive CD8, 2.3% for memory CD4, and around 0.4% for memory CD8. Clonotypes shared by all four sorted-subset donors showed higher generation probabilities than non-shared clonotypes. Sampling was restricted to blood, and TCR repertoires in tissues likely differ from the TCR repertoires found in blood. Rarefaction of sorted-subset datasets indicated incomplete sequencing despite the large sequencing depth. Estimated clonotype richness was generally larger for naive than for memory subsets.

TCR CDR3 regions were amplified from genomic DNA by multiplex PCR using the deep immunoSEQ assay. Extracted genomic DNA from each cell subset was distributed evenly across all wells of several immunoSEQ 96-well plates, and each plate was treated as a replicate. For sorted subsets, approximately 200 ng of genomic DNA, equivalent to 25,000 to 35,000 T cell genomes, went into each replicate PCR. Purified libraries were measured with a Qubit 3.0 fluorometer, size-checked on a Bioanalyzer 2100, and measured again with the KAPA Library Quantification kit. Every immunoSEQ 96-well plate was sequenced on a dedicated single-read 150-cycle Illumina NextSeq 550 flow cell. The paper's data handling went like this. Because the immunoSEQ output held only junctional sequences and lacked quality scores, the filtering could not match the filtering applied to full-length reads. To assign V/J genes and CDR3, sequences were annotated using PyIR, a Python wrapper for IgBLAST v1.9, with IMGT germline references. Reads were removed for weak V/J assignments (E-value above 1e-6), missing CDR3, stop codons, out-of-frame junctions, or ambiguous translated residues. A V3J clonotype was defined by an identical inferred V gene, J gene, and CDR3 amino acid sequence. Percentage overlap between repertoires was calculated by dividing the number of shared unique clonotypes by the size of the smaller repertoire. Richness of each repertoire was evaluated using RTK rarefaction, the Chao1 estimator, and Recon v2.1 estimates of unobserved clonotypes. OLGA was used to compute generation probabilities for all TCRbeta clonotypes that the gDNA method yielded from a handful of donors. TCRdb's version of the immuneACCESS table is confined to in-frame rearrangements and falls short of the full clone set. An unresolved V gene accounts for under half of the shortfall where checked; the remainder is of unknown origin. The V and J calls and clone size are taken from that table; D and trimming were inferred from the DNA. The sample profile shows 850,000 to 1,200,000 clones; under 80% of them were found once. The ten largest make up about 1.5% of the sample.

Healthy HIV-negative adults with no recently reported acute infections or vaccinations were included as donors. Only Caucasian adults living in Nashville, Tennessee, USA were represented among the donors. Magnetic negative selection was used to enrich CD4+ T cells, after which naive cells were positively selected on CD45RA and the negative fraction became the memory subset. After blood collection by leukapheresis, PBMCs were isolated using Ficoll-Histopaque density gradient centrifugation and then cryopreserved in the vapor phase of liquid nitrogen. Purity and quantity of every magnetically sorted T cell population were checked by analytical flow cytometry. Each sorted fraction had its genomic DNA isolated and then quantified by UV absorbance on a Nanodrop 2000c. As to this clone: Its cognate antigen has yet to be identified. Per-base quality was not reported, and no clone a single base away is much larger than it.

Including cysteine and phenylalanine, the CDR3 has 15 amino acids. The kept DNA is CDR3 alone, 45 bases in frame from the first base. Sequencing used memory CD4+ T cells sorted from blood. This specimen's cell subset or site label, interpreted: CD45RA-negative fraction. Here the chain combines TRBV12-2 and TRBJ1-5. TRBV12-2 is classified as a pseudogene. The TCR originated in a man between 18 and 29 years old in good health. The sequence in DNA is TGTGCAAGTCGCCCTCGGACGGGAGGCAATCAGCCCCAGCATTTT. Translated, this gives CASRPRTGGNQPQHF.